A single sample is the source of the 25 T cell receptor beta chains below, sequenced in a study of T-cell memory formation after mild COVID-19. Using its own MiXCR run on the 5' RACE reads, TCRdb lists one record per CDR3 protein. The sample holds about 15,000 distinct CDR3 sequences, about a fifth seen once. The sequencing sample was made of PBMCs or a T cell subset sorted from them (not recorded which). These receptors came from a man younger than 35 who had mild COVID-19 (a few samples of this study predate the infection). Cell type and time point are not known.

This sequence joins TRBV15 and TRBJ1-6, with D uncertain. V lost 0 bases to trimming and J lost 8 bases, with 5 bases between them. This CDR3 spans 13 amino acids. Germline CDR1 LNHNV, CDR2 YYDKDF (reference sequence). The CDR3 protein is CATSRDQDSPLHF. Here the CDR3 DNA reads TGTGCCACCAGCAGAGATCAGGATTCACCCCTCCACTTT.

This clonotype occurred many times. V and J are TRBV20-1 and TRBJ2-7; the match to TRBD1 covers 9 bases. Germline V gives CDR1 DFQATT, CDR2 SNEGSKA (reference sequence). This CDR3 contains 18 residues. The trim removed 3 bases at V and 1 base at J, leaving 16 bases unmatched. CDR3: CSASENSRGTGLSYEQYF. CDR3 sequence (DNA): TGCAGTGCTAGTGAAAATTCGCGCGGGACAGGGTTATCCTACGAGCAGTACTTC.

This clonotype was detected many times. The chain combines TRBV11-2 with TRBJ2-1, with 8 bases that match TRBD2. CDR3 length: 19 residues. V shed 1 base, J shed 0 bases, and the junction held 11 bases outside the gene matches. Germline V gene sequence: CDR1 SGHAT, CDR2 FQNNGV. In DNA form, the CDR3 reads TGTGCCAGCAGCTTAGGGTGGCTAGCGGGCCCGAGCTCCTACAATGAGCAGTTCTTC. It codes for CASSLGWLAGPSSYNEQFF.

In this sample, this clonotype turned up many times. CDR3 nucleotide sequence: TGCAGTGCTCGCTCGGGGCCCTGGGGGTCGTGGGATGCAGATACGCAGTATTTT. Its translation is CSARSGPWGSWDADTQYF. The chain is built from TRBV20-1 and TRBJ2-3; D possibly matches TRBD1 or TRBD2 (5 bases each). Germline V lookup: CDR1 DFQATT, CDR2 SNEGSKA (reference sequence). The CDR3 has 18 residues. V was pared by 5 bases and J by 4 bases, with 28 bases between.

At least ten counts were recorded for this clonotype. Relative to the germline gene, one junction end is altered; a read error may explain this. This rearrangement joins TRBV7-7 to TRBJ2-5; no firm D call. This CDR3 comprises 14 residues. The germline gives CDR1 SSHAT, CDR2 FNYEAQ (reference sequence). The CDR3 sequence is CASSLRFAPGPQYF. CDR3 nucleotides: TGTGCTAGCAGCTTAAGATTTGCCCCCGGGCCCCAGTACTTC.

Ten or more counts support this clonotype. J is TRBJ1-2 and V is TRBV4-1; no firm D call. Germline assignment: CDR1 MGHRA and CDR2 YSYEKL. The CDR3 sequence is 17 residues long. Trimming cost V 0 bases and J 3 bases, with 17 bases left between them. CDR3 DNA: TGCGCCAGCAGCCAAGAGTTCAATACCAGGTTGGACTATGGCTACACCTTC. Translating gives CASSQEFNTRLDYGYTF.

This clonotype was detected ten times or more. The V and J genes are TRBV6-2 or TRBV6-3 and TRBJ2-3; TRBD2 might be the D (5 bases). The V and J ends lost 2 bases and 1 base respectively, with 13 bases between them. The V gene's germline CDR1 is MNHEY and CDR2 SVGEGT. The length of the CDR3 is 16 residues. CDR3 in DNA: TGTGCCAGCAGTTACGGGAGTAGCCTAGGCACAGATACGCAGTATTTT. This encodes CASSYGSSLGTDTQYF.

This clonotype came up many times. J is TRBJ1-1 and V is TRBV6-5; D gene unclear. The CDR3 has 16 residues. In germline, CDR1 is MNHEY, CDR2 SVGAGI. Trimming shortened V by 5 bases and J by 4 bases, and 20 bases separated the two germline ends. CDR3 amino acids: CASSPSSGRSVTEAFF. CDR3 nucleotides: TGTGCCAGCAGTCCTTCCTCCGGGCGGTCGGTCACTGAAGCTTTCTTT.

This chain links TRBV9 with TRBJ1-3; no clear D gene. The germline gives CDR1 SGDLS, CDR2 YYNGEE. Deletions cut 4 bases from V and 0 bases from J, with 8 bases between. This CDR3 has 14 residues. The CDR3: CASSSLSSGNTIYF. In nucleotides, the CDR3 is TGTGCCAGCAGCTCCCTCTCCTCTGGAAACACCATATATTTT.

In its sample, this clonotype was seen many times. The CDR3: CASSLVSGGTDTQYF. CDR3 in DNA: TGCGCCAGCAGCTTGGTTAGCGGGGGAACAGATACGCAGTATTTT. The rearrangement links TRBV5-1 to TRBJ2-3; 9 bases are shared with TRBD2. Germline V gives CDR1 SGHRS, CDR2 YFSETQ. The trim removed 0 bases at V and 3 bases at J, leaving 2 bases unmatched. The CDR3 contains 15 residues.

This clonotype was found many times. The J gene is TRBJ2-3, the V gene TRBV18; D assignment may be TRBD1 or TRBD2 (5 bases each). The CDR3 has 15 amino acids. Germline values: CDR1 KGHSH, CDR2 LQKENI. V dropped 0 bases and J dropped 0 bases, with 7 bases sitting between them. Here the CDR3 DNA reads TGTGCCAGCTCACCACCGGGGACCAGCACAGATACGCAGTATTTT. Translation: CASSPPGTSTDTQYF. The full variable domain, in which reference TRBV18 and TRBJ2-3 provide the parts outside the CDR3, is NAGVMQNPRHLVRRRGQEARLRCSPMKGHSHVYWYRQLPEEGLKFMVYLQKENIIDESGMPKERFSAEFPKEGPSILRIQQVVRGDSAAYFCASSPPGTSTDTQYFGPGTRLTVL.

This clonotype was observed at least ten times. V and J are TRBV6-5 and TRBJ1-1; the match to TRBD1 covers 7 bases. CDR1 and CDR2 from the germline V gene are MNHEY and SVGAGI. J lost 1 base, V lost 6 bases, and 5 bases had no gene match. This CDR3 has 14 residues. CDR3 DNA sequence: TGTGCCAGCAGCTCAGACAGGGCGAACACTGAAGCTTTCTTT. Protein sequence: CASSSDRANTEAFF.

This clonotype has ten or more counts. This rearrangement joins TRBV7-8 to TRBJ2-5; 7 nucleotides agree with TRBD1. This CDR3 region has 12 residues. Per germline, CDR1 SGHVS and CDR2 FQNEAQ. Germline trimming cut 5 bases from V and 5 bases from J; bases unmatched to any gene: 2. CDR3 DNA: TGTGCCAGCAGCGGGGACAGTGAGACCCAGTACTTC. Translation: CASSGDSETQYF.

The rearrangement uses TRBV4-2 and TRBJ1-6; D remains unclear. V shed 4 bases and J shed 5 bases, with 12 bases lying between them. The CDR3 is 15 amino acids. Germline V gives CDR1 LGHNA, CDR2 YNFKEQ. CDR3 coding DNA: TGTGCCAGCAGCCCCGAGGCTATCGATAATTCACCCCTCCACTTT. Its protein is CASSPEAIDNSPLHF.

The V and J genes are TRBV6-1 and TRBJ1-4; D is unclear. V lost 3 bases to trimming and J lost 10 bases, with 3 bases between them. The CDR3 consists of 10 residues. CDR1 and CDR2 from the germline V gene are MNHNS and SASEGT. CDR3 nucleotide sequence: TGTGCCAGCAGTGATGGAAAACTGTTTTTT. It encodes CASSDGKLFF.

This clonotype was counted ten times or more. The chain links TRBV4-1 to TRBJ2-7; no definite D call. CDR1 is MGHRA, CDR2 YSYEKL, per germline. This CDR3 contains 14 residues. V was clipped by 1 base and J by 3 bases, with 10 bases between them. The CDR3 is CASSQVGQGYEQYF. In nucleotides, the CDR3 is TGCGCCAGCAGCCAAGTGGGTCAAGGCTACGAGCAGTACTTC.

The V call is TRBV6-5, the J call TRBJ2-7, with 11 bases fitting TRBD2. Germline CDR1 is MNHEY and CDR2 is SVGAGI. The V and J ends lost 6 bases and 6 bases, in that order; junction bases with no gene match: 10. The CDR3 has 15 residues. The CDR3 DNA is TGTGCCAGCAGGGCGACGACTAGCGGGAAACGCGAGCAGTACTTC. Encoded protein: CASRATTSGKREQYF.

In this sample, this clonotype turned up many times. This sequence joins TRBV9 and TRBJ2-7; 12 positions agree with TRBD1. The V segment lost 6 bases and the J segment 7 bases; nucleotides outside the gene matches: 8. Germline-derived CDR1 and CDR2 are SGDLS and YYNGEE. The CDR3 spans 14 residues. In DNA form, the CDR3 reads TGTGCCAGCATGGGACAGGGGGCTTATCGTGAGCAGTACTTC. Its translation: CASMGQGAYREQYF.

This clonotype was seen at least ten times. This rearrangement joins TRBV7-2 to TRBJ2-1; 13 bases map to TRBD2. The CDR3 has 15 residues. Germline V CDR1 and CDR2: SGHTA, FQGNSA. Losses at the gene ends were 1 base for V and 6 bases for J; bases not matched to a gene: 0. The CDR3 sequence is CASSLGLAGGNEQFF. In nucleotides, the CDR3 is TGTGCCAGCAGCTTAGGACTAGCGGGGGGCAATGAGCAGTTCTTC.

This clonotype was seen many times. The chain couples TRBV15 to TRBJ1-5, with unresolved D. This CDR3 comprises 20 residues. Trimming took off 3 bases at V and 0 bases at J, with 24 bases between the two ends. Germline CDR1 is LNHNV and CDR2 is YYDKDF (reference sequence). CDR3: CATSRTFLQTRRYSNQPQHF. The CDR3 coding sequence is TGTGCCACCAGCAGGACCTTCCTTCAAACCCGGCGTTATAGCAATCAGCCCCAGCATTTT. Full variable domain (outside the CDR3, taken from reference TRBV15 and TRBJ1-5): DAMVIQNPRYQVTQFGKPVTLSCSQTLNHNVMYWYQQKSSQAPKLLFHYYDKDFNNEADTPDNFQSRRPNTSFCFLDIRSPGLGDTAMYLCATSRTFLQTRRYSNQPQHFGDGTRLSIL.

This clonotype has a count of ten or more. The chain couples TRBV5-6 to TRBJ1-2; a weak D match, TRBD1 (5 bases). Trimming removed 7 bases from V and 5 bases from J, with 12 bases in between. Germline V gives CDR1 SGHDT, CDR2 YYEEEE. There are 12 residues in the CDR3. Here the CDR3 DNA reads TGTGCCAGCGGCTCCTGGGGGTATGGCTACACCTTC. Protein: CASGSWGYGYTF.

This clonotype was picked up many times. The gene calls are TRBV4-3 and TRBJ2-3; TRBD2 matches at 10 bases. This CDR3 contains 16 residues. The ends lost 1 base at V and 4 bases at J; junction bases unmatched: 5. The germline V gene encodes CDR1 LGHNA and CDR2 YSLEER. CDR3 nucleotides: TGCGCCAGCAGCCAAGTGATAGCGGGGGGTGCAGATACGCAGTATTTT. Its translation is CASSQVIAGGADTQYF.

J is TRBJ2-4 and V is TRBV19; D gene unclear. CDR1 LNHDA and CDR2 SQIVND come from the germline V gene (reference sequence). With 4 bases removed from V and 0 bases from J, the gap between germline ends came to 13 bases. CDR3 length equals 16 residues. The CDR3: CASSTLGILAKNIQYF. In nucleotides, the CDR3 is TGTGCCAGTAGTACATTAGGGATCCTAGCCAAAAACATTCAGTACTTC. Supplemented by reference TRBV19 and TRBJ2-4, the full variable domain reads DGGITQSPKYLFRKEGQNVTLSCEQNLNHDAMYWYRQDPGQGLRLIYYSQIVNDFQKGDIAEGYSVSREKKESFPLTVTSAQKNPTAFYLCASSTLGILAKNIQYFGAGTRLSVL.

This clonotype was counted at least ten times. This chain's CDR3 is CASSFSPAREAFF. The CDR3 DNA sequence: TGTGCCAGCAGCTTTTCCCCCGCCAGAGAAGCTTTCTTT. The chain couples TRBV11-2 to TRBJ1-1; no reliable D call. Trimming removed 3 bases from V and 8 bases from J, with 13 bases in between. The CDR3 loop spans 13 amino acids. Germline CDR1 reads SGHAT; CDR2 reads FQNNGV. Together with reference TRBV11-2 and TRBJ1-1, the CDR3 gives the full variable domain: EAGVAQSPRYKIIEKRQSVAFWCNPISGHATLYWYQQILGQGPKLLIQFQNNGVVDDSQLPKDRFSAERLKGVDSTLKIQPAKLEDSAVYLCASSFSPAREAFFGQGTRLTVV.

V usage is TRBV21-1 and J usage is TRBJ2-7; TRBD2 is the table's D call, not checked against the DNA. TRBV21-1 is marked as a pseudogene. CDR3 length: 19 amino acids. CDR3 amino acids: CASSKREETSGRISYEQYF. In DNA, the CDR3 is TGTGCCAGCAGCAAAAGAGAGGAGACTAGCGGGCGAATCTCCTACGAGCAGTACTTC.